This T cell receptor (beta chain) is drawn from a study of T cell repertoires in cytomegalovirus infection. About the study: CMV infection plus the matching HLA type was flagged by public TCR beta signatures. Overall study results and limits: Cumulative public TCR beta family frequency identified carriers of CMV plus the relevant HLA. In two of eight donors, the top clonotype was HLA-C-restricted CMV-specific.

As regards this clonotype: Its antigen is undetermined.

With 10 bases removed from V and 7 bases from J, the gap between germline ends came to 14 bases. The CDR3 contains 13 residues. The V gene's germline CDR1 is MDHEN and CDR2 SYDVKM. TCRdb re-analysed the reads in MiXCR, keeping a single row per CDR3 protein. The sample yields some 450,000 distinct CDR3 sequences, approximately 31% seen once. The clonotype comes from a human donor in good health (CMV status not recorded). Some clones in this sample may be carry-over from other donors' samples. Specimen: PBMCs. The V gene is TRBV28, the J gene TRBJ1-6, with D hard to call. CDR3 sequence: CATLGGGNSPLHF. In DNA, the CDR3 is TGTGCCACCCTCGGCGGCGGCAATTCACCCCTCCACTTT.